The next 28 T cell receptor beta chains were all read from a single sample in a study of CD4 T cells in relation to SARS-CoV-2 and coronaviruses. Here immunoSEQ multiplex PCR was the method, and the copy in TCRdb shows in-frame clones only, minus some. Altogether around 28,000 clones are present, about 79% being singletons, with the ten largest covering around 25%. Before the COVID-19 pandemic, during about 2011-2019, CD4+ T cells were taken from unexposed donors. The cells were cultured for about ten days before CD4+ T cells were isolated. Antigens of these TCRs are unknown. Sequenced: CD4+ T cells from PBMCs, cultured in vitro. These receptors were taken from a human donor in good health.

The chain recombines TRBV3-1 (or the pseudogene TRBV3-2) with TRBJ2-7, with unresolved D. V was pared by 3 bases and J by 7 bases, with 13 bases between. This CDR3 has 13 residues. Germline CDR1 LGHDT, CDR2 YNNKEL (reference sequence). The CDR3 DNA follows: TGTGCCAGCAGCCAGGCCAGGTTGGGAGAGCAGTACTTC. This codes for CASSQARLGEQYF.

The chain is built from TRBV6-5 and TRBJ2-6, with D uncertain. In germline, CDR1 is MNHEY, CDR2 SVGAGI. The germline V and J ends were trimmed by 0 bases and 0 bases, with 6 bases remaining between them. The CDR3 spans 16 residues. The CDR3 nucleotides read TGTGCCAGCAGTTACTCGGCGGTCTCTGGGGCCAACGTCCTGACTTTC. Translated: CASSYSAVSGANVLTF.

CDR3 region: CAWGGGSYEQFF. DNA of the CDR3: TGTGCCTGGGGGGGCGGGAGCTATGAGCAGTTCTTC. The chain couples TRBV30 to TRBJ2-1, with D possibly being TRBD2 (7 bases). The CDR3 covers 12 residues. V was shortened by 5 bases and J by 8 bases, with 13 bases between the two germline ends. Germline V CDR1 and CDR2: GTSNPN, SVGIG (reference sequence). Looking up the rest from reference TRBV30 and TRBJ2-1 gives the full variable domain: SQTIHQWPATLVQPVGSPLSLECTVEGTSNPNLYWYRQAAGRGLQLLFYSVGIGQISSEVPQNLSASRPQDRQFILSSKKLLLSDSGFYLCAWGGGSYEQFFGPGTRLTVL.

The chain links TRBV11-3 to TRBJ2-5; 8 bases are shared with TRBD1. Germline values: CDR1 SGHNT, CDR2 YENEEA. The CDR3 has 15 amino acids. The V gene end was trimmed by 0 bases and the J gene end by 5 bases; junction bases not matched to a gene: 5. CDR3 sequence: CASSLDSGGVETQYF. The CDR3, as DNA: TGTGCCAGCAGCTTAGATTCAGGGGGCGTCGAGACCCAGTACTTC.

V gene TRBV3-1 (or the pseudogene TRBV3-2) combines with J gene TRBJ2-2, with 11 bases aligning to TRBD1. Germline-derived CDR1 and CDR2 are LGHDT and YNNKEL (reference sequence). The V gene end was trimmed by 5 bases and the J gene end by 7 bases; junction bases not matched to a gene: 12. CDR3 size: 17 residues. CDR3 in amino acids: CASSFNSRTGGHGELFF. CDR3 in DNA: TGTGCCAGCAGCTTTAACTCCAGGACAGGGGGCCACGGGGAGCTGTTTTTT.

This sequence joins TRBV12-3 or TRBV12-4 and TRBJ1-2; 7 positions match TRBD1. The trim removed 5 bases at V and 7 bases at J, leaving 1 base unmatched. This CDR3 spans 11 amino acids. CDR3 residues: CASSRQGGYTF. CDR3 nucleotide sequence: TGTGCCAGCAGTCGACAGGGTGGCTACACCTTC.

This clone was detected a few times. V is TRBV7-2 and J is TRBJ2-6; tentatively, D is TRBD2 (6 bases). V was shortened by 5 bases and J by 1 base, with 12 bases between the two germline ends. Germline V lookup: CDR1 SGHTA, CDR2 FQGNSA. This CDR3 is 16 amino acids long. For the CDR3, the DNA is TGTGCCAGCAGCCCCGACGGAGGGTCTGGGGCCAACGTCCTGACTTTC. It encodes CASSPDGGSGANVLTF.

CDR3 DNA sequence: TGTGCCAGCAGCTTAAGCGGGGTGGGATCCTACGAGCAGTACTTC. Its protein is CASSLSGVGSYEQYF. This chain joins TRBV11-2 and TRBJ2-7, with 7 nucleotides matching TRBD2. The CDR3 extends over 15 amino acids. The germline V gene encodes CDR1 SGHAT and CDR2 FQNNGV. Losses at the gene ends were 2 bases for V and 1 base for J; bases not matched to a gene: 5.

The CDR3 spells CASSPPGTSGGSETQYF. CDR3 nucleotide sequence: TGTGCCAGCTCACCACCGGGGACTAGCGGGGGGTCAGAGACCCAGTACTTC. V gene TRBV18 combines with J gene TRBJ2-5; 15 bases align to TRBD2. The CDR3 runs to 17 residues. Looked up from germline, CDR1 is KGHSH and CDR2 is LQKENI. The V gene end was trimmed by 0 bases and the J gene end by 4 bases; junction bases not matched to a gene: 3. The full variable domain, rest sourced from reference TRBV18 and TRBJ2-5, is NAGVMQNPRHLVRRRGQEARLRCSPMKGHSHVYWYRQLPEEGLKFMVYLQKENIIDESGMPKERFSAEFPKEGPSILRIQQVVRGDSAAYFCASSPPGTSGGSETQYFGPGTRLLVL.

The rearrangement joins TRBV2 to TRBJ2-3, with 12 bases identical to TRBD2. CDR3 length: 17 residues. V was pared by 6 bases and J by 2 bases, with 9 bases of the junction left unmatched. Germline V lookup: CDR1 SNHLY, CDR2 FYNNEI. CDR3 in DNA: TGTGCCAGCAGCCGCTCGGGGACTAGCGGGTTCACAGATACGCAGTATTTT. This codes for CASSRSGTSGFTDTQYF.

V usage is TRBV10-3 and J usage is TRBJ1-2; 12 nucleotides agree with TRBD1. J was trimmed by 3 bases and V by 6 bases; bases with no gene match: 2. Germline V lookup: CDR1 ENHRY, CDR2 SYGVKD. The CDR3 length is 14 residues. DNA of the CDR3: TGTGCCATCAGGGGGACAGGGGGCTACTATGGCTACACCTTC. Translating gives CAIRGTGGYYGYTF.

This clone showed up just a few times. V is TRBV6-2 or TRBV6-3 and J is TRBJ1-5; D not resolved. The length of the CDR3 is 15 residues. Germline V gene sequence: CDR1 MNHEY, CDR2 SVGEGT. The V and J ends lost 3 bases and 0 bases respectively, with 9 bases between them. The CDR3 region is CASSYQTHSNQPQHF. The CDR3 bases are TGTGCCAGCAGTTATCAGACACATAGCAATCAGCCCCAGCATTTT.

The rearrangement links TRBV7-2 to TRBJ2-5; TRBD2 aligns across 9 bases. Unmatched junction bases numbered 7, after V lost 1 base and J lost 4 bases. The V gene's germline CDR1 is SGHTA and CDR2 FQGNSA. This CDR3 region has 16 residues. CDR3 coding DNA: TGTGCCAGCAGCTTAGGTGTTGGACTAGCGTCAGAGACCCAGTACTTC. It translates to CASSLGVGLASETQYF. Combining the CDR3 with reference TRBV7-2 and TRBJ2-5 gives the whole variable domain GAGVSQSPSNKVTEKGKDVELRCDPISGHTALYWYRQSLGQGLEFLIYFQGNSAPDKSGLPSDRFSAERTGGSVSTLTIQRTQQEDSAVYLCASSLGVGLASETQYFGPGTRLLVL.

This clone showed up just once. J is TRBJ2-3 and V is TRBV27; 8 bases agree with TRBD2. V was pared by 5 bases and J by 1 base, with 5 bases of the junction left unmatched. The germline V gene encodes CDR1 MNHEY and CDR2 SMNVEV (reference sequence). The CDR3 loop spans 15 amino acids. DNA for the CDR3: TGTGCCAGCAGTCTGCGGGGGGTTGGCACAGATACGCAGTATTTT. It encodes CASSLRGVGTDTQYF.

The rearrangement links TRBV6-6 to TRBJ2-7; maybe TRBD2 (6 bases). The CDR3 has 15 residues. From germline, CDR1 is MNHNY and CDR2 SVGAGI (reference sequence). The V end was cut by 4 bases, the J end by 6 bases, with 19 bases between. The CDR3 DNA reads as TGTGCCAGCAGTTCCACATCCCCCGACGGGGGCGAGCAGTACTTC. Its protein product is CASSSTSPDGGEQYF.

In nucleotides, the CDR3 is TGTGCCAGCAGTACCTCCCCGGGGTTCAACAATGAGCAGTTCTTC. This codes for CASSTSPGFNNEQFF. The chain uses TRBV2 and TRBJ2-1; D perhaps matches TRBD2 (5 bases). The CDR3 sequence is 15 residues long. The V and J ends lost 5 bases and 5 bases respectively, with 16 bases between them. Germline assignment: CDR1 SNHLY and CDR2 FYNNEI.

The chain joins TRBV5-4 to TRBJ2-5; TRBD1 is a possible D gene (6 bases). The V and J ends lost 4 bases and 1 base respectively, with 8 bases between them. The CDR3 totals 13 residues. Germline-derived CDR1 and CDR2 are SGHNT and YYREEE (reference sequence). CDR3 amino acids: CASSPTGQETQYF. The CDR3 region has the DNA TGTGCCAGCAGCCCGACAGGCCAAGAGACCCAGTACTTC. Based on the CDR3 plus reference TRBV5-4 and TRBJ2-5, the full variable domain is ETGVTQSPTHLIKTRGQQVTLRCSSQSGHNTVSWYQQALGQGPQFIFQYYREEENGRGNFPPRFSGLQFPNYSSELNVNALELDDSALYLCASSPTGQETQYFGPGTRLLVL.

This clone showed up just once. The genes are TRBV6-5 and TRBJ2-5; D is possibly TRBD2 (5 bases). V dropped 6 bases and J dropped 9 bases, with 20 bases sitting between them. From germline, CDR1 is MNHEY and CDR2 SVGAGI. This CDR3 has 14 amino acids. In nucleotides, the CDR3 is TGTGCCAGCAGAGGAGCGGCCGGCCCCCAGGCCCAGTACTTC. As protein: CASRGAAGPQAQYF.

The rearrangement links TRBV4-2 to TRBJ2-2, with 10 bases matching TRBD2. Germline CDR1 is LGHNA and CDR2 is YNFKEQ. This CDR3 comprises 16 residues. After removal of 0 bases from V and 7 bases from J, the junction contained 5 bases not matched to a gene. CDR3 protein: CASSQESSGSHGELFF. The CDR3 DNA follows: TGTGCCAGCAGCCAAGAGTCTAGCGGGAGTCACGGGGAGCTGTTTTTT.

V is TRBV6-2 or TRBV6-3 and J is TRBJ2-3, with D possibly being TRBD2 (6 bases). The CDR3 runs 18 residues. Looked up from germline, CDR1 is MNHEY and CDR2 is SVGEGT. Trimming cost V 0 bases and J 4 bases, with 20 bases left between them. The CDR3 DNA is TGTGCCAGCAGTTACTCTCCCGACCATACGGGGGATGCAGATACGCAGTATTTT. Translated, it gives CASSYSPDHTGDADTQYF.

The rearrangement links TRBV9 to TRBJ2-1, with D perhaps matching TRBD1 or TRBD2 (5 bases each). Trimming left V 2 bases short and J 10 bases short, with 13 bases between. The CDR3 runs 13 residues. The germline gives CDR1 SGDLS, CDR2 YYNGEE. CDR3 in amino acids: CASSVAAEGEQFF. The CDR3 DNA reads as TGTGCCAGCAGCGTCGCAGCTGAGGGGGAGCAGTTCTTC.

V gene TRBV6-5 combines with J gene TRBJ1-5; 8 bases match TRBD1. The CDR3 is 15 amino acids. Germline V lookup: CDR1 MNHEY, CDR2 SVGAGI. V lost 5 bases and J lost 4; bases outside the gene matches: 7. In nucleotides, the CDR3 is TGTGCCAGCAGTAAGGACAGGGAGGAGAATCAGCCCCAGCATTTT. It translates to CASSKDREENQPQHF.

The chain recombines TRBV28 with TRBJ2-3; TRBD2 matches 10 bases. The V and J ends lost 6 bases and 8 bases, in that order; junction bases with no gene match: 17. The germline CDR1 and CDR2 sequences are MDHEN and SYDVKM. The CDR3 spans 17 residues. DNA for the CDR3: TGTGCCAGCAGCCCCTTAAGCGGGGGGGCGTTGTGGGGTACGCAGTATTTT. This encodes CASSPLSGGALWGTQYF.

V usage is TRBV18 and J usage is TRBJ2-7; D remains unclear. CDR3 size: 12 residues. Germline V CDR1 and CDR2: KGHSH, LQKENI. V was clipped by 2 bases and J by 1 base, with 3 bases between them. The CDR3: CASSPGSYEQYF. The CDR3 nucleotides are TGTGCCAGCTCACCAGGGTCCTACGAGCAGTACTTC.

The chain is built from TRBV7-8 and TRBJ1-2; D unresolved. This CDR3 spans 13 amino acids. V was clipped by 3 bases and J by 8 bases, with 13 bases between them. The germline gives CDR1 SGHVS, CDR2 FQNEAQ. DNA of the CDR3: TGTGCCAGCAGCTTTGTGAACAGCAACGGCTACACCTTC. Encoded protein: CASSFVNSNGYTF.

The V and J genes are TRBV19 and TRBJ2-1; TRBD1 agrees at 9 bases. The CDR3 length is 15 residues. Germline CDR1 and CDR2: LNHDA and SQIVND (reference sequence). V lost 5 bases, J lost 8 bases, and 10 bases stayed unmatched. The CDR3 nucleotides read TGTGCCAGTAGTGGAGTGGGACAGGGTTACGATGAGCAGTTCTTC. Translating gives CASSGVGQGYDEQFF.

This chain connects TRBV5-6 to TRBJ2-2; 13 nucleotides line up with TRBD2. J was trimmed by 3 bases and V by 4 bases; bases with no gene match: 3. CDR1 is SGHDT, CDR2 YYEEEE, per germline. The length of the CDR3 is 16 residues. In DNA form, the CDR3 reads TGTGCCAGCAGCCTAGGACTAGCGGGGGACACCGGGGAGCTGTTTTTT. Translating it yields CASSLGLAGDTGELFF.

The chain carries TRBV3-1 (or the pseudogene TRBV3-2) and TRBJ2-7, with D possibly matching TRBD1 (6 bases). V was shortened by 4 bases and J by 3 bases, with 16 bases between the two germline ends. Germline-derived CDR1 and CDR2 are LGHDT and YNNKEL (reference sequence). This CDR3 has 15 amino acids. In DNA form, the CDR3 reads TGTGCCAGCAGCCCAGCCGGCAGGGGAGACTACGAGCAGTACTTC. Protein: CASSPAGRGDYEQYF.